The 22 T cell receptor beta chains below were found in one sample sequenced in a study of OX40 agonist ivuxolimab in advanced cancers. Method: immunoSEQ multiplex PCR; TCRdb's copy keeps in-frame clones and lacks some. The table lists 25,000 to 30,000 clones, roughly nine tenths of them singletons, with around 15% in the top ten. The specimen comprised CD4+ or CD8+ T cells sorted from blood, sampled in a trial of the OX40 agonist ivuxolimab. These receptors originate from an adult with an advanced solid tumor such as melanoma, head and neck, liver or kidney cancer.

The CDR3 region is CASSLSDSYSYNYNEQFF. The CDR3 bases are TGTGCCAGCAGCTTGTCCGACTCTTACTCTTACAACTACAATGAGCAGTTCTTC. The J gene is TRBJ2-1, the V gene TRBV5-8; no reliable D call. The V and J ends lost 1 base and 3 bases respectively, with 20 bases between them. CDR3 size: 18 residues. Germline V gene data show CDR1 as SGHTS and CDR2 as YDEGEE. The full variable domain, in which reference TRBV5-8 and TRBJ2-1 provide the parts outside the CDR3, is EAGVTQSPTHLIKTRGQQATLRCSPISGHTSVYWYQQALGLGLQFLLWYDEGEERNRGNFPPRFSGRQFPNYSSELNVNALELEDSALYLCASSLSDSYSYNYNEQFFGPGTRLTVL.

V usage is TRBV4-3 and J usage is TRBJ2-2; 7 bases map to TRBD2. The germline CDR1 and CDR2 sequences are LGHNA and YSLEER. This CDR3 contains 19 residues. The V and J ends lost 0 bases and 0 bases, in that order; junction bases with no gene match: 10. This CDR3 is CASSQEGGEYLANTGELFF. The CDR3 bases are TGCGCCAGCAGCCAAGAGGGGGGGGAATACCTGGCGAACACCGGGGAGCTGTTTTTT.

In this sample, this clone turned up once. V and J are TRBV4-3 and TRBJ1-5; 7 bases match TRBD1. J was trimmed by 9 bases and V by 4 bases; bases with no gene match: 9. CDR1 LGHNA and CDR2 YSLEER come from the germline V gene. The length of the CDR3 is 14 residues. CDR3 sequence reads: CASSPRTGFMPQHF. The CDR3 bases are TGCGCCAGCAGCCCAAGGACAGGCTTCATGCCCCAGCATTTT.

The V gene is TRBV19, the J gene TRBJ2-7; the match to TRBD2 covers 11 bases. The germline V gene has CDR1 LNHDA and CDR2 SQIVND (reference sequence). After removal of 5 bases from V and 2 bases from J, the junction contained 2 bases not matched to a gene. The CDR3 extends over 14 amino acids. The CDR3 region is CASSVGLAAYEQYF. CDR3 nucleotide sequence: TGTGCCAGTAGTGTGGGACTAGCGGCCTACGAGCAGTACTTC.

This chain connects TRBV10-3 to TRBJ2-7; D gene uncertain. The CDR3 has 11 residues. Germline V gene data show CDR1 as ENHRY and CDR2 as SYGVKD. Trimming cost V 7 bases and J 4 bases, with 8 bases left between them. Written as DNA, the CDR3 is TGTGCCATCAAAGTCGGATACGAGCAGTACTTC. It specifies CAIKVGYEQYF.

This clone was seen only once. This chain links TRBV27 with TRBJ2-7; tentatively, D is TRBD2 (8 bases). Between the trimmed V and J ends, which lost 4 bases and 2 bases, there was a span of 18 bases. CDR3 length: 16 amino acids. Per germline, CDR1 MNHEY and CDR2 SMNVEV (reference sequence). In nucleotides, the CDR3 is TGTGCCAGCAGTTACCACAGGGGACTAGGGACCTACGAGCAGTACTTC. Translating it yields CASSYHRGLGTYEQYF.

The chain is built from TRBV11-2 and TRBJ2-2; D remains ambiguous. In germline, CDR1 is SGHAT, CDR2 FQNNGV. The CDR3 is 17 amino acids. The germline V and J ends were trimmed by 4 bases and 1 base, with 16 bases remaining between them. Written as DNA, the CDR3 is TGTGCCAGCAGCTCGGTTTCTTCATTATGGAACACCGGGGAGCTGTTTTTT. Translating gives CASSSVSSLWNTGELFF.

The chain uses TRBV2 and TRBJ1-2; tentative D call: TRBD1 (5 bases). The germline V and J ends were trimmed by 7 bases and 4 bases, with 22 bases remaining between them. The CDR3 contains 16 residues. CDR1 and CDR2 (germline): SNHLY, FYNNEI. CDR3 amino acids: CASTYRRAFLRYGYTF. CDR3 sequence (DNA): TGTGCCAGCACTTACCGCAGGGCGTTCCTTCGCTATGGCTACACCTTC. Based on the CDR3 plus reference TRBV2 and TRBJ1-2, the full variable domain is EPEVTQTPSHQVTQMGQEVILRCVPISNHLYFYWYRQILGQKVEFLVSFYNNEISEKSEIFDDQFSVERPDGSNFTLKIRSTKLEDSAMYFCASTYRRAFLRYGYTFGSGTRLTVV.

CDR3 amino acids: CASSRGGRVTNTDTQYF. CDR3 bases: TGTGCCAGCAGCAGAGGGGGAAGGGTGACCAACACAGATACGCAGTATTTT. This rearrangement joins TRBV9 to TRBJ2-3, with D perhaps TRBD1 (6 bases). Per germline, CDR1 SGDLS and CDR2 YYNGEE. The CDR3 contains 17 residues. V was trimmed by 4 bases and J by 2 bases, leaving 20 bases between them.

The chain links TRBV30 to TRBJ2-3; perhaps TRBD1 as D (5 bases). From germline, CDR1 is GTSNPN and CDR2 SVGIG (reference sequence). The length of the CDR3 is 16 residues. Trimming took 3 bases from V and 3 from J, leaving 19 bases between them. CDR3 in DNA: TGTGCCTGGAGCCCGGGTCAGGGAACAAGGACAGATACGCAGTATTTT. As protein: CAWSPGQGTRTDTQYF. Based on the CDR3 plus reference TRBV30 and TRBJ2-3, the full variable domain is SQTIHQWPATLVQPVGSPLSLECTVEGTSNPNLYWYRQAAGRGLQLLFYSVGIGQISSEVPQNLSASRPQDRQFILSSKKLLLSDSGFYLCAWSPGQGTRTDTQYFGPGTRLTVL.

The chain couples TRBV28 to TRBJ2-1; D perhaps matches TRBD2 (6 bases). CDR1 and CDR2 (germline): MDHEN, SYDVKM. The CDR3 totals 13 residues. The V end was cut by 3 bases, the J end by 9 bases, with 12 bases between. The CDR3 protein is CASSFRLGSEQFF. The CDR3, as DNA: TGTGCCAGCAGTTTCCGACTAGGGAGTGAGCAGTTCTTC.

The genes are TRBV5-4 and TRBJ1-1; no reliable D call. Trimming took 2 bases from V and 3 from J, leaving 8 bases between them. CDR3 length: 13 amino acids. Germline CDR1 and CDR2: SGHNT and YYREEE (reference sequence). The DNA for the CDR3 is TGTGCCAGCAGCTTTAGGGTGGACACTGAAGCTTTCTTT. Translating gives CASSFRVDTEAFF.

V is TRBV5-4 and J is TRBJ2-1; 12 bases match TRBD2. J was trimmed by 9 bases and V by 0 bases; bases with no gene match: 4. The CDR3 totals 15 residues. Germline V lookup: CDR1 SGHNT, CDR2 YYREEE (reference sequence). For the CDR3, the DNA is TGTGCCAGCAGCTTGGAGGCTAGCGGGAGGGGTGAGCAGTTCTTC. Protein product: CASSLEASGRGEQFF.

The chain couples TRBV5-1 to TRBJ2-3; 7 nucleotides agree with TRBD2. Germline V gene data show CDR1 as SGHRS and CDR2 as YFSETQ. The V segment lost 2 bases and the J segment 5 bases; nucleotides outside the gene matches: 8. This CDR3 has 15 amino acids. The DNA for the CDR3 is TGCGCCAGCAGCTTCCCTAGCGGAGGCGAAGATACGCAGTATTTT. Translating gives CASSFPSGGEDTQYF.

The CDR3: CASSSGQTYEQYF. As DNA, the CDR3 is TGTGCCAGCAGTTCAGGACAGACCTACGAGCAGTACTTC. The chain carries TRBV27 and TRBJ2-7, with D possibly matching TRBD1 (6 bases). The CDR3 is made up of 13 amino acids. Germline CDR1 reads MNHEY; CDR2 reads SMNVEV (reference sequence). Trimming shortened V by 4 bases and J by 2 bases, and 9 bases separated the two germline ends.

V is TRBV4-1 and J is TRBJ2-1; maybe TRBD1 (6 bases). Trimming stripped 2 bases from V and 9 bases from J, with 17 bases between. The CDR3 runs to 15 residues. Germline CDR1 reads MGHRA; CDR2 reads YSYEKL. CDR3 DNA sequence: TGCGCCAGCAGCCAAAAAAGCCCAGGGGCGGGTGAGCAGTTCTTC. It is translated as CASSQKSPGAGEQFF.

This chain connects TRBV27 to TRBJ2-1; TRBD2 agrees at 14 bases. In germline, CDR1 is MNHEY, CDR2 SMNVEV (reference sequence). The CDR3 extends over 18 amino acids. Trimming cost V 5 bases and J 3 bases; bases outside gene matches: 9. CDR3 nucleotide sequence: TGTGCCAGCAGTCCACCGGGACTAGCGGGAGCTCTCTACAATGAGCAGTTCTTC. Translated: CASSPPGLAGALYNEQFF.

The chain carries TRBV6-6 and TRBJ1-2, with TRBD1 as a possible D gene (6 bases). CDR1 is MNHNY and CDR2 is SVGAGI in the germline V gene (reference sequence). There are 13 residues in the CDR3. Trimming stripped 10 bases from V and 8 bases from J, with 20 bases between. The CDR3 bases are TGTGCCACCCAGGAGATGGGGGCTACAGGCTACACCTTC. The encoded protein is CATQEMGATGYTF.

The chain joins TRBV7-9 to TRBJ2-7; D gene ambiguous. The germline V and J ends were trimmed by 4 bases and 5 bases, with 9 bases remaining between them. CDR3 length: 12 amino acids. Germline V CDR1 and CDR2: SEHNR, FQNEAQ (reference sequence). The CDR3 loop is CASSSLNDEQYF. The CDR3 DNA is TGTGCCAGCAGCTCCTTGAACGACGAGCAGTACTTC.

This sequence joins TRBV27 and TRBJ2-4; 11 bases map to TRBD1. The CDR3 spans 15 residues. J lost 7 bases, V lost 6 bases, and 8 bases had no gene match. Germline assignment: CDR1 MNHEY and CDR2 SMNVEV (reference sequence). The CDR3 coding sequence is TGTGCCAGCAGATCCGGACAGGGGGCATCGAACATTCAGTACTTC. Amino acids: CASRSGQGASNIQYF.

The J gene is TRBJ2-7, the V gene TRBV9, with TRBD2 as a possible D gene (6 bases). This CDR3 is built from 12 residues. Per the germline V gene, CDR1 is SGDLS and CDR2 is YYNGEE. Trimming left V 7 bases short and J 6 bases short, with 14 bases between. CDR3: CASGTPPGEQYF. CDR3 nucleotide sequence: TGTGCCAGCGGGACTCCCCCCGGCGAGCAGTACTTC.

This chain connects TRBV7-2 to TRBJ1-2, with TRBD1 matching 7 bases. The CDR3 length is 16 residues. Trimming took 2 bases from V and 5 from J; bases not matched to a gene: 11. Germline CDR1 SGHTA, CDR2 FQGNSA. In DNA, the CDR3 is TGTGCCAGCAGCTTACCCGGGACAGCCTATCGTTATGGCTACACCTTC. Protein: CASSLPGTAYRYGYTF.